This TCR beta chain was found in a study of cytomegalovirus exposure and HLA in healthy donors. Study context: Tens of millions of unique TCR sequences came from HLA-typed donors in an early release. Whole-study results and caveats: Presence/absence analyses assumed roughly uniform sequencing depth across donors. An ancestry cluster, one associated with Asian ancestry, reportedly showed fewer N-insertions than the roughly 700-donor mean in a later analysis.

The germline V gene has CDR1 SQVTM and CDR2 ANQGSEA. Unmatched junction bases numbered 6, after V lost 6 bases and J lost 4 bases. This CDR3 is built from 15 residues. The PCR used 60 Vbeta and 13 Jbeta primers. Measured with immunoSEQ multiplex PCR; TCRdb has only the in-frame clones, and not every one. The table lists about 33,000 clones, with around 3.4% in the top ten. Remarks on this clone: Its antigen is not identified.

The TCR was taken from a man aged 40-49 years in good health and CMV-seronegative. The source material was PBMCs. The chain is built from TRBV29-1 and TRBJ2-3, with TRBD2 matching over 14 bases. CDR3 sequence: CSVSGLAGAADTQYF. The CDR3 DNA reads as TGCAGCGTGTCGGGACTAGCGGGGGCCGCAGATACGCAGTATTTT.